The next 23 T cell receptor beta chains were all read from a single sample in a study of regulatory T cells in long-lasting Graves disease. Time point of the sample: persistent/refractory GD, antithyroid drugs over 5 years with positive TRAb. Construction of the TCR library relied on RNA isolated from PBMCs. Sequencing libraries for TCR beta were prepared with iRepertoire HTBI primers and Arm-PCR of CDR3 regions. TCRdb independently ran MiXCR on the multiplex PCR reads; one entry per CDR3 protein. The sample records approximately 400,000 distinct CDR3 sequences, 23% being singletons. The starting material was peripheral blood mononuclear cells (PBMCs), obtained when the disease was refractory, from a patient treated with antithyroid drugs. These receptors were obtained from a female donor with Graves disease.

The sample holds many counts of this clonotype. This chain connects TRBV28 to TRBJ2-7; possible D gene TRBD2, 5 bases. The CDR3 has 15 residues. V dropped 2 bases and J dropped 2 bases, with 13 bases sitting between them. The germline V gene has CDR1 MDHEN and CDR2 SYDVKM. CDR3 DNA: TGTGCCAGCAGTTTACCGGCGACGGGGACCTACGAGCAGTACTTC. Its translation is CASSLPATGTYEQYF.

The V gene is TRBV6-2 or TRBV6-3, the J gene TRBJ1-6; no definite D call. The germline gives CDR1 MNHEY, CDR2 SVGEGT. The CDR3 runs 13 residues. Trimming removed 5 bases from V and 10 bases from J, with 12 bases in between. The CDR3 here is CASSDGVVSPLHF. The CDR3 coding sequence is TGTGCCAGCAGTGACGGAGTAGTCTCACCCCTCCACTTT.

The V call is TRBV12-3 or TRBV12-4, the J call TRBJ1-4, with a weak D call TRBD1 (5 bases). Deletions cut 1 base from V and 7 bases from J, with 13 bases between. This CDR3 has 15 residues. In DNA, the CDR3 is TGTGCCAGCAGTTTAGTAAGGGGCGCGGGTGAAAAACTGTTTTTT. The encoded protein is CASSLVRGAGEKLFF.

The chain is built from TRBV6-1 and TRBJ2-5, with D maybe TRBD2 (6 bases). CDR1 and CDR2 from the germline V gene are MNHNS and SASEGT. V lost 6 bases, J lost 3 bases, and 29 bases lay in between. CDR3 length: 19 amino acids. CDR3 loop: CASSPQDPGAGGNKETQYF. The CDR3 bases are TGTGCCAGCAGCCCACAAGATCCTGGAGCGGGCGGGAACAAAGAGACCCAGTACTTC.

This clonotype was seen at least ten times. The J gene is TRBJ1-1, the V gene TRBV2; D gene unclear. The CDR3 has 13 residues. Trimming shortened V by 4 bases and J by 2 bases, and 8 bases separated the two germline ends. The germline CDR1 and CDR2 sequences are SNHLY and FYNNEI. Here the CDR3 reads CASSVAENTEAFF. In DNA, the CDR3 is TGTGCCAGCAGTGTGGCAGAAAACACTGAAGCTTTCTTT.

This clonotype was seen ten or more times. V usage is TRBV7-2 and J usage is TRBJ1-4; D is unresolved. The CDR3 has 13 residues. V was shortened by 6 bases and J by 7 bases, with 12 bases between the two germline ends. The V gene's germline CDR1 is SGHTA and CDR2 FQGNSA. The CDR3 sequence: CASRAIAGEKLFF. The CDR3, as DNA: TGTGCCAGCAGGGCTATCGCCGGTGAAAAACTGTTTTTT.

Many counts were recorded for this clonotype. This chain joins TRBV6-1 and TRBJ1-5; 9 nucleotides match TRBD1. The V segment lost 7 bases and the J segment 4 bases; nucleotides outside the gene matches: 5. CDR1 MNHNS and CDR2 SASEGT come from the germline V gene. The CDR3 is 14 residues long. CDR3 sequence: CASNTGGDNQPQHF. Here the CDR3 DNA reads TGTGCCAGCAATACAGGGGGCGATAATCAGCCCCAGCATTTT.

This clonotype has a count of ten or more. The chain combines TRBV2 with TRBJ2-7; the D gene is possibly TRBD2 (6 bases). Trimming stripped 0 bases from V and 3 bases from J, with 15 bases between. CDR1 and CDR2 (germline): SNHLY, FYNNEI. The CDR3 extends over 16 amino acids. CDR3 in amino acids: CASSEAKTRRYYEQYF. CDR3 coding DNA: TGTGCCAGCAGTGAAGCGAAGACTAGGAGGTACTACGAGCAGTACTTC.

This clonotype was counted between two and nine times. The chain employs TRBV7-8 and TRBJ1-3; D not certain. The CDR3 runs to 13 residues. Deletions cut 3 bases from V and 8 bases from J, with 11 bases between. Germline loops: CDR1 SGHVS, CDR2 FQNEAQ. In DNA form, the CDR3 reads TGTGCCAGCAGCTTCGCTACGCTGGACACCATATATTTT. Translated, it gives CASSFATLDTIYF.

This chain links TRBV30 with TRBJ2-5; 11 nucleotides align to TRBD2. This CDR3 is 20 amino acids long. V shed 0 bases, J shed 5 bases, and the junction held 20 bases outside the gene matches. Germline CDR1 is GTSNPN and CDR2 is SVGIG (reference sequence). The CDR3 is CAWSVPPGTSGTTLRETQYF. The CDR3 nucleotides are TGTGCCTGGAGTGTACCCCCCGGGACTAGCGGCACCACCCTCCGGGAGACCCAGTACTTC. Full variable domain (outside the CDR3, taken from reference TRBV30 and TRBJ2-5): SQTIHQWPATLVQPVGSPLSLECTVEGTSNPNLYWYRQAAGRGLQLLFYSVGIGQISSEVPQNLSASRPQDRQFILSSKKLLLSDSGFYLCAWSVPPGTSGTTLRETQYFGPGTRLLVL.

The chain has TRBV5-6 and TRBJ1-2; 9 positions match TRBD1. The CDR3 covers 14 residues. The germline gives CDR1 SGHDT, CDR2 YYEEEE. V gave up 1 base and J gave up 8 bases; unmatched junction bases: 6. The CDR3 protein is CASSLIQGARGYTF. The CDR3 DNA sequence: TGTGCCAGCAGCTTGATACAGGGGGCACGGGGCTACACCTTC.

This clonotype has more than one count but fewer than ten. The CDR3 here is CASSLKGVTEAFF. The CDR3 bases are TGTGCCAGCAGTTTAAAAGGGGTCACTGAAGCTTTCTTT. This chain uses TRBV12-3 or TRBV12-4 with TRBJ1-1, with a possible D match to TRBD1 (5 bases). The CDR3 is 13 residues long. Between the trimmed V and J ends, which lost 2 bases and 4 bases, there was a span of 8 bases.

Only a few counts were recorded for this clonotype. The gene calls are TRBV14 and TRBJ2-7; D assignment may be TRBD1 or TRBD2 (5 bases each). Trimming cost V 3 bases and J 3 bases, with 15 bases left between them. The CDR3 length is 15 residues. Germline values: CDR1 SGHDN, CDR2 FVKESK. The CDR3 sequence: CASSQRGDGYYEQYF. The CDR3 coding sequence is TGTGCCAGCAGCCAGAGGGGTGACGGATACTACGAGCAGTACTTC.

The chain combines TRBV10-3 with TRBJ1-1; tentative D call: TRBD1 (5 bases). The CDR3 contains 15 residues. Germline V gives CDR1 ENHRY, CDR2 SYGVKD. The germline V and J ends were trimmed by 0 bases and 4 bases, with 12 bases remaining between them. The CDR3 spells CAISESTGPVTEAFF. The CDR3 DNA follows: TGTGCCATCAGTGAGTCGACGGGGCCCGTCACTGAAGCTTTCTTT.

This clonotype has at least ten counts. The chain links TRBV20-1 to TRBJ2-2; D is ambiguous. Per germline, CDR1 DFQATT and CDR2 SNEGSKA (reference sequence). V lost 4 bases, J lost 6 bases, and 9 bases lay in between. This CDR3 comprises 12 residues. CDR3 sequence reads: CSAIGLSGELFF. CDR3 nucleotide sequence: TGCAGTGCTATAGGCTTGTCCGGGGAGCTGTTTTTT.

There are a few counts of this clonotype. The chain couples TRBV29-1 to TRBJ2-2; D is uncertain. Germline CDR1 is SQVTM and CDR2 is ANQGSEA. The V and J ends lost 5 bases and 5 bases respectively, with 15 bases between them. The CDR3 is 14 residues long. DNA of the CDR3: TGCAGCGTTCAAAGACGCCTGGGGACCGGGGAGCTGTTTTTT. The encoded protein is CSVQRRLGTGELFF.

This clonotype was detected a few times. This chain links TRBV9 with TRBJ2-5, with D tentatively TRBD2 (6 bases). Germline CDR1 SGDLS, CDR2 YYNGEE. Trimming pared 3 bases from V and 9 bases from J, leaving 21 bases between. The CDR3 length is 15 residues. The CDR3 DNA reads TGTGCCAGCAGCGGGGGACTCAATGGGCCTGAGGCCCAGTACTTC. Translated: CASSGGLNGPEAQYF.

This clonotype came up many times. This rearrangement joins TRBV12-3 or TRBV12-4 to TRBJ1-2; 7 positions agree with TRBD1. This CDR3 contains 12 residues. V shed 10 bases and J 7 bases; nucleotides not matched to a gene: 9. In nucleotides, the CDR3 is TGTGCCACCAAACAGGGGTGGGGTGGCTACACCTTC. It specifies CATKQGWGGYTF.

The chain employs TRBV29-1 and TRBJ2-5, with 7 bases aligning to TRBD1. CDR3 length: 12 amino acids. The J segment lost 5 bases and the V segment lost 4 bases, leaving 4 bases of the junction unmatched. Germline assignment: CDR1 SQVTM and CDR2 ANQGSEA. The DNA of the CDR3 is TGCAGCGTTGGAGGACAGGCGGAGACCCAGTACTTC. It translates to CSVGGQAETQYF. The entire variable domain, with the rest obtained from reference TRBV29-1 and TRBJ2-5, is as follows: SAVISQKPSRDICQRGTSLTIQCQVDSQVTMMFWYRQQPGQSLTLIATANQGSEATYESGFVIDKFPISRPNLTFSTLTVSNMSPEDSSIYLCSVGGQAETQYFGPGTRLLVL.

The J gene is TRBJ1-1, the V gene TRBV4-1; D uncertain. Germline V gene data show CDR1 as MGHRA and CDR2 as YSYEKL. The CDR3 length is 13 residues. V gave up 0 bases and J gave up 7 bases, with 9 bases separating them. The CDR3, as DNA: TGCGCCAGCAGCCAAGATACGCGCGATGAAGCTTTCTTT. It translates to CASSQDTRDEAFF.

The genes are TRBV7-9 and TRBJ1-6; no clear D. Trimming took off 5 bases at V and 2 bases at J, with 10 bases between the two ends. Germline CDR1 and CDR2: SEHNR and FQNEAQ (reference sequence). This CDR3 contains 15 residues. CDR3 amino acids: CASSRSEAYNSPLHF. The CDR3, as DNA: TGTGCCAGCAGCCGATCGGAGGCCTATAATTCACCCCTCCACTTT.

This clonotype was found a few times. This rearrangement joins TRBV28 to TRBJ2-2; D remains ambiguous. The V end lost 1 base, the J end lost 5 bases, and 8 bases lay between the germline ends. The CDR3 extends over 14 amino acids. The V gene's germline CDR1 is MDHEN and CDR2 SYDVKM. CDR3 DNA sequence: TGTGCCAGCAGTTTATCGATTAATACCGGGGAGCTGTTTTTT. Residues: CASSLSINTGELFF. Complete variable domain (other parts from reference TRBV28 and TRBJ2-2): DVKVTQSSRYLVKRTGEKVFLECVQDMDHENMFWYRQDPGLGLRLIYFSYDVKMKEKGDIPEGYSVSREKKERFSLILESASTNQTSMYLCASSLSINTGELFFGEGSRLTVL.

This chain connects TRBV12-3 or TRBV12-4 to TRBJ1-3, with TRBD1 as a possible D gene (6 bases). CDR3 length equals 13 residues. V was trimmed by 7 bases and J by 4 bases, leaving 11 bases between them. Here the CDR3 reads CASTPDRGNTIYF. CDR3 coding DNA: TGTGCCAGCACCCCAGACAGGGGAAACACCATATATTTT.